This record concerns one T cell receptor (beta chain) sequence. This clone appeared a few times. Its specific antigen is unknown. No qualities accompany the bases; no much larger clone lies one base away. The library was obtained by the immunoSEQ multiplex PCR assay. For the multiplex PCR, a mixture combining 60 forward primers for TCR Vbeta segments and 13 reverse primers for TCR Jbeta segments was used. A multiplex PCR assay on genomic DNA amplified the CDR3 region of rearranged TCR beta genes. The Illumina HiSeq System was used to sequence the amplified TCR beta libraries as 87-base-pair reads. In the paper's pipeline: A later analysis counted tens of millions of unique TCR beta chains across the 640 or so repertoires, and 10 million to 11 million of these chains were shared by at least two donors. Raw reads were error-corrected and collapsed into unique sequences with a nearest-neighbor algorithm that merged closely related sequences to remove PCR and sequencing errors. CDR3 sequences were aligned to IMGT reference sequences to assign V, D and J gene segments. For a sequence to be retained, at least a six-nucleotide match to both a V gene segment and a J gene segment was required. A rearrangement was called productive if the CDR3 had no stop codons and remained in frame with V and J, and every other rearrangement was called non-productive. CDR3 was defined according to IMGT convention as the region running from the second conserved V-encoded cysteine to the conserved J-encoded phenylalanine. In an earlier analysis of 587 of the donors, sequences lacking an unambiguous match to a single V gene segment were excluded. In an earlier analysis of 587 of the donors, a V segment was called functional when productive rearrangements were above 56.7%, and segregating when the standard deviation between donors exceeded 5%. A statistical classification framework was built for diagnosing cytomegalovirus status from the catalog of TCR beta chain sequences. In a later analysis, TCR nucleotide sequences were compared against IMGT/GENE-DB human TR gene sequences so that V and J genes could be assigned. A later analysis assigned CDR3 sequences and most-parsimonious VDJ recombination scenarios with the TCRdist pipeline. In a later analysis, every TCR beta chain was defined by the combination of its CDR3 amino acid sequence and its V-gene family, and reads without a unique V-gene family were dropped. A later analysis removed roughly 590 highly shared, low-generation-probability nucleotide sequences to deal with suspected cross-contamination and a sequencing artifact. In a later analysis, a clonal expansion index for each public chain was calculated from normalized within-repertoire ranks of inferred template counts. Generation probabilities in a later analysis came from a VDJ recombination model fitted to out-of-frame rearrangements, and those results were checked against IGoR. A later analysis scored TCR-TCR, TCR-HLA and TCR-CMV co-occurrence with hypergeometric tests, applying a repertoire-size bias correction to TCR pairs. In a later analysis, false discovery rates were estimated by permuting HLA or CMV assignments 20 times. In a later analysis, co-occurring TCRs were grouped with DBSCAN, and TCRdist sequence similarity was added when clustering was performed within HLA-allele-positive subsets. Co-occurrence clustering excluded repertoires with fewer than 30,000 or more than 120,000 public chains, plus five with anomalous nucleotide sharing. The table comes from immuneACCESS by way of TCRdb, which keeps in-frame sequences with V and J called. Part of the clones is missing from these tables; in studies checked, under half for an unresolved V gene and the rest for unknown reasons. V, J and clone size reflect that table, while D and trimming were determined from the DNA. The sample profile shows about 67,000 clones; approximately 90% of them were found once. The ten largest make up roughly 12% of the sample.

The germline V gene specifies MNHNS as CDR1 and SASEGT as CDR2. Between the V and J ends, shortened by 0 bases and 1 base respectively, the junction contains 6 bases. The CDR3 runs 14 residues from the cysteine to the phenylalanine. Left in the record is the CDR3 DNA by itself, 42 bases read in frame from the first base. These data originate in a study of cytomegalovirus exposure and HLA in healthy donors (TCRdb year 2017). General notes on the study: In an earlier analysis of 550 to 750 of the donors, about 260 Gb of sequence data and 90 million to 130 million unique TCR beta sequences from roughly 200 million T cells were reported. Rather than drawing on any new phenotypic data, the later analysis identified candidate immune exposures from TCR beta sequences and the way those sequences occurred across donors. Along with the approximately 600-subject first cohort, a separate validation cohort of over a hundred different subjects was used. Every repertoire in the discovery cohort had been generated on one and the same sequencing platform. The number of typed donors differed by locus: roughly 629-640 for A, B, C, DRB1 and DQB1; approximately 540 for DQA1; fewer than 610 for DPA1; and 400 to 480 for DPB1. A later genetic analysis took genome-wide SNP genotypes for about 65% of the 666 donors and used that subset as a discovery cohort. Of the 300 to 500 genotyped donors, less than 85% were placed in the genetic ancestry cluster associated with self-reported Caucasian donors. Alongside the repertoire data, information on donor age, sex, ethnicity and CMV serostatus was compiled. Using immunosequencing, the study profiled T cell repertoires from 500 to 800 subjects and related those repertoires to cytomegalovirus serostatus. Among 398 genotyped donors of the cohort, an average of 235,054 unique TCR beta nucleotide sequences were sequenced per donor, roughly 18% of them non-productive. HLA typing included class I and class II loci at four-digit resolution. A later analysis re-analyzed previously published TCR beta repertoires from approximately 670 donors and added high-resolution HLA genotyping to study TCR occurrence patterns. Roughly 320 gigabases of sequencing data and around 80 million unique TCR sequences made up an early release that covered 500 to 700 HLA-typed donors. The study combined high-throughput TCR immunosequencing, statistical association of individual TCRs with disease status, and machine learning to predict cytomegalovirus infection status. To decide whether each TCR beta V gene segment behaved as functional or pseudogenic, an earlier analysis of some 600 of the donors relied on high-throughput TCR beta sequencing. The study aimed to test whether signatures of past pathogen exposure could be identified by cataloging public T cell receptors. A few DR-DQ haplotypes were treated as single units for association and clustering because of strong linkage in the cohort. General findings and caveats noted by the study authors: The authors suggested that the approach could potentially be generalized to other disease states and immunological phenotypes. Most CMV-associated TCR beta chains appeared to be HLA-restricted in a later analysis, and the HLA associations seemed to be driven largely by CMV exposure. A total of some 180 TCR beta chains were listed by the study as associated with cytomegalovirus. In a later analysis, HLA-associated TCR beta chains were found to be more clonally expanded and to have lower generation probabilities than equally common non-associated chains. Compared with the roughly 710-donor mean, donors in an Asian-associated ancestry cluster had fewer N-insertions in productive TCRs, according to a later genetic analysis. In a later analysis, 15,000 to 20,000 TCR beta sequences were associated with specific HLA alleles at a false discovery rate of 0.05. Several of the top co-occurrence clusters appeared to be linked to parvovirus B19, influenza, CMV and Epstein-Barr virus, according to a later analysis. A few of the identified cytomegalovirus-associated TCR beta chains were confirmed in vitro to be specific for cytomegalovirus antigens. While some public TCRs were present in many individuals, most TCR sequences turned up only very rarely across donors. In a later analysis, the rate of TCR association differed among HLA loci, with DRB1 alleles having the most associated TCRs and HLA-C alleles having the fewest. Because some donors lacked HLA typing at each locus, the association tests relied only on the typed subset. In this cohort, only TCR beta chains were sequenced, and detectable features were limited by the absence of alpha or paired-chain data. In an earlier analysis of some 500 of the donors, most TCR beta V segments appeared in productive rearrangements about 87% or about 30% of the time, broadly matching IMGT annotations. Linkage disequilibrium might explain the correlated functional status among segregating V segments, but an unknown experimental factor could not be excluded. In a later genetic analysis, a missense DCLRE1C variant was associated with V-gene and J-gene trimming of TCR beta chains, and the association was replicated in an independent cohort. Because counts were too low, seventeen rarely observed V segments, including chromosome 9 orphons, were excluded from the earlier analysis of roughly 580 of the donors. Because the 87-base-pair reads could not distinguish some IMGT-functional V segments, including TRBV6-2 and TRBV6-3, those segments were excluded. A cluster of highly shared sequence variants was judged likely to be a technical artifact of the sequencing pipeline. CMV serostatus was the only immune exposure information available for the cohort. The classifier was reported to diagnose cytomegalovirus status with high specificity and sensitivity in both the original cohort and the validation cohort. A further reported finding was that TCR beta sequences accurately predicted the HLA-A and HLA-B alleles for most subjects in the first cohort. Strong co-occurrence of HLA alleles, especially DR and DQ, made assigning TCR associations to individual alleles difficult. Sequencing depth was assumed to be roughly uniform across donors in the presence/absence analyses, though that assumption may not hold.

The cohort was made up of under 800 healthy bone marrow donors. All cohort members were sampled while nominally healthy, although unrecorded immune exposures were likely present. The donor tested CMV seropositive, placing the donor among the 290 or so seropositive members of the cohort. A peripheral blood sample was collected from each donor, and TCR beta sequencing was performed on peripheral blood mononuclear cells. The Qiagen DNeasy Blood Extraction Kit was used to extract genomic DNA from the blood cell samples. The chain is encoded by TRBV6-1 joined to TRBJ1-1; the D gene identity is not certain. The sample taken for sequencing was PBMCs. This sequence originates from a woman aged 30 to 39 in good health and CMV-seropositive. The DNA sequence is as follows: TGTGCCAGCAGTGAAGCGGCGGGGAACACTGAAGCTTTCTTT. It specifies CASSEAAGNTEAFF.